This T cell receptor beta chain was sequenced for a study of blood T cell repertoires in COVID-19. In the study overall: Some COVID-19 samples were acute and others convalescent; all came from the United States, Italy and Spain. T cells, B-cell-depleted T cells, or PBMCs supplied cDNA or gDNA.

Germline V CDR1 and CDR2: MNHEY, SVGEGT. The V and J ends lost 4 bases and 1 base, in that order; junction bases with no gene match: 9. The CDR3 consists of 18 residues. Under the authors' procedure: Amplifying reference gene primers gave estimates of nucleated cell counts. Clones were read by immunoSEQ multiplex PCR, and TCRdb kept only the in-frame ones, dropping some. V and J calls and clone size are copied from that table; D and trimming were computed from the DNA. The sample holds around 67,000 clones, roughly 88% seen once. The chain carries TRBV6-2 or TRBV6-3 and TRBJ2-1; 11 bases are a match to TRBD2. The clonotype comes from an elderly woman with active or convalescent COVID-19. Source material: peripheral blood. The CDR3 spells CASSSTSLAGGSYNEQFF. CDR3 in DNA: TGTGCCAGCAGTTCTACTAGTTTAGCGGGAGGGTCCTACAATGAGCAGTTCTTC.